A single sample is the source of the 5 T cell receptor beta chains below, sequenced in a study of OX40 agonist ivuxolimab in advanced cancers. TCRdb's table, derived via immunoSEQ multiplex PCR, lists solely in-frame clones and lacks some. The profile shows 60,000 to 100,000 clones, about 90% of them singletons. Sequencing was performed on CD4+ or CD8+ T cells sorted from blood, taken in a trial of the OX40 agonist ivuxolimab. These receptors originate from an adult with an advanced solid tumor such as melanoma, head and neck, liver or kidney cancer.

The genes are TRBV5-1 and TRBJ1-5; 9 nucleotides line up with TRBD1. There are 15 residues in the CDR3. Unmatched junction bases numbered 6, after V lost 3 bases and J lost 5 bases. CDR1 SGHRS and CDR2 YFSETQ come from the germline V gene. The CDR3 protein is CASSSRDREDQPQHF. CDR3 DNA: TGCGCCAGCAGCTCCCGGGACAGGGAGGATCAGCCCCAGCATTTT.

This chain links TRBV6-1 with TRBJ1-2; no reliable D call. The CDR3 sequence is 13 residues long. Trimming took off 0 bases at V and 11 bases at J, with 13 bases between the two ends. Germline CDR1 is MNHNS and CDR2 is SASEGT. The CDR3 protein is CASSEAQDRVYTF. CDR3 DNA: TGTGCCAGCAGTGAAGCGCAGGATAGGGTTTACACCTTC.

This chain links TRBV4-3 with TRBJ1-5; D remains ambiguous. The CDR3 sequence is 14 residues long. Trimming took 0 bases from V and 6 from J, leaving 9 bases between them. CDR1 is LGHNA, CDR2 YSLEER, per germline. The CDR3 loop reads CASSQDLTTQPQHF. The CDR3 DNA sequence: TGCGCCAGCAGCCAAGATCTGACTACTCAGCCCCAGCATTTT.

The chain links TRBV2 to TRBJ2-7, with D maybe TRBD2 (5 bases). From germline, CDR1 is SNHLY and CDR2 FYNNEI. Trimming cost V 6 bases and J 2 bases, with 11 bases left between them. This CDR3 has 13 amino acids. The CDR3 sequence is CASRGDGTYEQYF. In nucleotides, the CDR3 is TGTGCCAGCAGGGGAGACGGAACCTACGAGCAGTACTTC.

This clone was observed once. The CDR3 nucleotides read TGTGCCAGCAGCGACAGGGAGGTGGGCTACGAGCAGTACTTC. It specifies CASSDREVGYEQYF. V is TRBV2 and J is TRBJ2-7, with D possibly matching TRBD1 (7 bases). The CDR3 totals 14 residues. The V gene's germline CDR1 is SNHLY and CDR2 FYNNEI. Trimming cost V 6 bases and J 3 bases, with 15 bases left between them. Filled out from reference TRBV2 and TRBJ2-7, the complete variable domain reads EPEVTQTPSHQVTQMGQEVILRCVPISNHLYFYWYRQILGQKVEFLVSFYNNEISEKSEIFDDQFSVERPDGSNFTLKIRSTKLEDSAMYFCASSDREVGYEQYFGPGTRLTVT.